The 16 T cell receptor beta chains in this list originate from one sample, sequenced in a study of blood T cell repertoires in COVID-19. Assay: immunoSEQ multiplex PCR; the TCRdb copy retains only in-frame clones and omits some. This table holds over 200,000 clones, roughly 81% found once. Material: peripheral blood. The receptor set was obtained from a woman between 45 and 60 years old with active or convalescent COVID-19.

The J gene is TRBJ2-5, the V gene TRBV2, with D perhaps matching TRBD2 (6 bases). Germline lookup yields CDR1 SNHLY and CDR2 FYNNEI. Trimming removed 0 bases from V and 5 bases from J, with 16 bases in between. This CDR3 contains 16 residues. CDR3 region: CASSEALGGAGETQYF. In nucleotides, the CDR3 is TGTGCCAGCAGTGAAGCGCTTGGCGGGGCAGGGGAGACCCAGTACTTC.

The rearrangement links TRBV5-4 to TRBJ2-5; D perhaps matches TRBD2 (7 bases). The length of the CDR3 is 17 residues. V lost 0 bases to trimming and J lost 5 bases, with 20 bases between them. CDR1 SGHNT and CDR2 YYREEE come from the germline V gene (reference sequence). The CDR3 sequence is CASSLGGGGRLGETQYF. The DNA for the CDR3 is TGTGCCAGCAGCTTGGGCGGCGGGGGCCGACTCGGGGAGACCCAGTACTTC.

The chain is built from TRBV13 and TRBJ1-6; no firm D call. Germline loops: CDR1 PRHDT, CDR2 FYEKMQ (reference sequence). Between the trimmed V and J ends, which lost 1 base and 7 bases, there was a span of 5 bases. The CDR3 loop spans 13 amino acids. This CDR3 reads CASSLDRNSPLHF. CDR3 bases: TGTGCCAGCAGCTTAGACCGGAATTCACCCCTCCACTTT. The full variable domain, in which reference TRBV13 and TRBJ1-6 provide the parts outside the CDR3, is AAGVIQSPRHLIKEKRETATLKCYPIPRHDTVYWYQQGPGQDPQFLISFYEKMQSDKGSIPDRFSAQQFSDYHSELNMSSLELGDSALYFCASSLDRNSPLHFGNGTRLTVT.

The chain recombines TRBV28 with TRBJ1-4; D not certain. Germline V CDR1 and CDR2: MDHEN, SYDVKM. The CDR3 length is 15 residues. Trimming took 5 bases from V and 0 from J, leaving 10 bases between them. As DNA, the CDR3 is TGTGCCAGCAGTCCTAGCGGGGCAACTAATGAAAAACTGTTTTTT. This encodes CASSPSGATNEKLFF.

This sequence joins TRBV7-9 and TRBJ1-1; 7 bases map to TRBD1. Looked up from germline, CDR1 is SEHNR and CDR2 is FQNEAQ (reference sequence). The CDR3 is made up of 15 amino acids. The J segment lost 5 bases and the V segment lost 6 bases, leaving 12 bases of the junction unmatched. The CDR3 protein is CASRQAGGPGTEAFF. CDR3 coding DNA: TGTGCCAGCAGACAGGCAGGGGGTCCGGGGACTGAAGCTTTCTTT.

The J gene is TRBJ2-2, the V gene TRBV7-3; D uncertain. The ends were cut back, 5 bases at V and 2 bases at J, with 3 bases in the middle. Germline loops: CDR1 SGHTA, CDR2 FQGTGA. This CDR3 spans 12 amino acids. The CDR3 spells CASSLNTGELFF. CDR3 DNA sequence: TGTGCCAGCAGCCTCAACACCGGGGAGCTGTTTTTT.

The chain recombines TRBV10-1 with TRBJ2-3; D is possibly TRBD2 (5 bases). This CDR3 comprises 15 residues. Germline V gene sequence: CDR1 WNHNN, CDR2 SYGVQD (reference sequence). V was cut by 3 bases and J by 0 bases, with 10 bases left in between. The CDR3 region has the DNA TGCGCCAGCAGTGACCGGGGATCTAGCACAGATACGCAGTATTTT. Translated: CASSDRGSSTDTQYF.

The CDR3 sequence is CASSIVDRVTGANVLTF. For the CDR3, the DNA is TGTGCCAGTAGTATAGTGGACAGGGTAACTGGGGCCAACGTCCTGACTTTC. This chain links TRBV19 with TRBJ2-6, with 8 bases identical to TRBD1. Looked up from germline, CDR1 is LNHDA and CDR2 is SQIVND (reference sequence). V was clipped by 1 base and J by 2 bases; unmatched bases: 4. The CDR3 is 17 amino acids. The variable domain in full, with the rest retrieved from reference TRBV19 and TRBJ2-6, is DGGITQSPKYLFRKEGQNVTLSCEQNLNHDAMYWYRQDPGQGLRLIYYSQIVNDFQKGDIAEGYSVSREKKESFPLTVTSAQKNPTAFYLCASSIVDRVTGANVLTFGAGSRLTVL.

This chain connects TRBV7-9 to TRBJ2-7; 11 bases match TRBD1. The germline V gene has CDR1 SEHNR and CDR2 FQNEAQ (reference sequence). Trimming at V came to 5 bases and at J to 3 bases, leaving 6 bases not matched to a gene. The CDR3 runs to 15 residues. CDR3 nucleotides: TGTGCCAGCAGCCGTTCCGGGACAGGGGGCTACGAGCAGTACTTC. It specifies CASSRSGTGGYEQYF.

The rearrangement uses TRBV3-1 (or the pseudogene TRBV3-2) and TRBJ2-5; TRBD2 matches at 11 bases. After removal of 5 bases from V and 2 bases from J, the junction contained 7 bases not matched to a gene. The CDR3 covers 16 residues. The germline V gene encodes CDR1 LGHDT and CDR2 YNNKEL (reference sequence). CDR3 loop: CASSSYLAGGQETQYF. CDR3 in DNA: TGTGCCAGCAGCTCCTACCTAGCGGGGGGACAAGAGACCCAGTACTTC.

The chain carries TRBV7-8 and TRBJ1-1; D gene uncertain. Germline assignment: CDR1 SGHVS and CDR2 FQNEAQ. The CDR3 covers 11 residues. With 5 bases removed from V and 11 bases from J, the gap between germline ends came to 12 bases. CDR3 sequence: CASSPLRVAFF. In DNA form, the CDR3 reads TGTGCCAGCAGCCCCCTACGCGTCGCTTTCTTT.

This chain links TRBV7-9 with TRBJ1-1, with 9 bases fitting TRBD1. V lost 5 bases to trimming and J lost 1 base; unmatched junction nucleotides: 8. Germline lookup yields CDR1 SEHNR and CDR2 FQNEAQ (reference sequence). This CDR3 comprises 16 residues. The CDR3 DNA follows: TGTGCCAGCAGCGGCTGGAGGGACAGGGCGAACACTGAAGCTTTCTTT. Residues: CASSGWRDRANTEAFF.

This clone turned up a few times. The gene calls are TRBV5-6 and TRBJ2-5; 8 bases are shared with TRBD2. The CDR3 is 15 amino acids. With V trimmed by 4 bases and J by 4 bases, 9 bases remained unmatched. Germline lookup yields CDR1 SGHDT and CDR2 YYEEEE. Written as DNA, the CDR3 is TGTGCCAGCAGCCGGGGGACTAGGGTGATAGAGACCCAGTACTTC. It is translated as CASSRGTRVIETQYF.

The V and J genes are TRBV7-8 and TRBJ2-5, with 10 bases identical to TRBD1. This CDR3 is 16 amino acids long. In germline, CDR1 is SGHVS, CDR2 FQNEAQ. With 1 base clipped from V and 5 bases from J, the junction kept 7 bases outside the gene matches. The CDR3 loop is CASSLVGTGVYETQYF. The CDR3 region has the DNA TGTGCCAGCAGCTTAGTCGGGACAGGGGTTTACGAGACCCAGTACTTC.

The rearrangement uses TRBV7-2 and TRBJ2-7; D might be TRBD2 (6 bases). Germline V gene data show CDR1 as SGHTA and CDR2 as FQGNSA. CDR3 length equals 16 residues. Trimming left V 4 bases short and J 2 bases short, with 18 bases between. This chain's CDR3 is CASSWGSVAAPYEQYF. CDR3 DNA: TGTGCCAGCAGCTGGGGGTCGGTAGCGGCCCCCTACGAGCAGTACTTC. Complete variable domain (other parts from reference TRBV7-2 and TRBJ2-7): GAGVSQSPSNKVTEKGKDVELRCDPISGHTALYWYRQSLGQGLEFLIYFQGNSAPDKSGLPSDRFSAERTGGSVSTLTIQRTQQEDSAVYLCASSWGSVAAPYEQYFGPGTRLTVT.

This sequence joins TRBV14 and TRBJ2-5; 13 bases are a match to TRBD2. CDR3 length equals 19 residues. Per the germline V gene, CDR1 is SGHDN and CDR2 is FVKESK. The V segment lost 3 bases and the J segment 2 bases; nucleotides outside the gene matches: 12. CDR3 amino acids: CASSQKIGLAGARQETQYF. The CDR3 coding sequence is TGTGCCAGCAGCCAGAAGATCGGACTAGCGGGGGCCCGGCAAGAGACCCAGTACTTC.